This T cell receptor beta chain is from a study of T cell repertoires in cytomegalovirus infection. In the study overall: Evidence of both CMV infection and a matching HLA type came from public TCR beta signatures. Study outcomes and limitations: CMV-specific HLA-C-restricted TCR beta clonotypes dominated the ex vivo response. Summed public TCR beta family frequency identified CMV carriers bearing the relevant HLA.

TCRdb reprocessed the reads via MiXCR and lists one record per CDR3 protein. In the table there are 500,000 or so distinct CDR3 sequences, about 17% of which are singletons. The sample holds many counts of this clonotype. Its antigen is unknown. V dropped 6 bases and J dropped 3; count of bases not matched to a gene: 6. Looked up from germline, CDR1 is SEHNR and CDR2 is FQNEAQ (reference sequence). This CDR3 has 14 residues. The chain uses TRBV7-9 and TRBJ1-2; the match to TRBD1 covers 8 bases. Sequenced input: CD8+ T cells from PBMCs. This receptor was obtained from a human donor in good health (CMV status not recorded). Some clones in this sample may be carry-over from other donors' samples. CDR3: CASRSGGEDYGYTF. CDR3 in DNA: TGTGCCAGCAGATCAGGGGGCGAAGACTATGGCTACACCTTC.